The clone carrying this TCR beta chain was picked up many times. This entry is derived from a study of Graves' ophthalmopathy and Graves' hyperthyroidism. RNA transcripts were the template, and TCR beta CDR3 regions were amplified from them. Scientists carried out first-round RT-PCR using HTBI primers and then a second-round multiplex PCR. MiXCR, run by TCRdb on the multiplex PCR reads, gives a single entry per CDR3 protein. Here the sample spans over 500,000 distinct CDR3 sequences, about 20% being singletons. The germline V and J ends were trimmed by 7 bases and 9 bases, with 15 bases remaining between them. The CDR3 loop spans 12 amino acids.

The sequenced material came from peripheral blood. The TCR originated in a young woman with stable Graves' hyperthyroidism. Some clones in this sample may be carry-over from other donors' samples. The chain joins TRBV12-3 or TRBV12-4 to TRBJ2-5, with TRBD2 as a possible D gene (5 bases). The CDR3 sequence: CASNSGRKAQYF. The CDR3 DNA is TGTGCCAGCAACTCGGGGAGAAAGGCCCAGTACTTC.